Listed here are 10 T cell receptor beta chains from one sample, sequenced in a study of T-cell reconstitution after alpha-beta-depleted transplantation in children (TCRdb year 2016). Library preparation employed PCR. Instrument on record: Illumina HiSeq 2500. Molecular barcoding was employed in the preparation of TCR libraries, with unique molecular identifiers being used to normalize TCRbeta repertoire quantification. TCRdb reprocessed the public reads (quality trimming at Q25 with fastp, clone calling with MiXCR) and kept in-frame beta chains. All rows with the same CDR3 protein become a single entry with the most common DNA and genes. This sample gives some 600,000 distinct CDR3 sequences in total; approximately 12% of them show up just once. 2% to 2.5% of the sample is taken by the ten largest. The sample's treatment or condition label is to be understood as: allogeneic hematopoietic cell transplantation with graft depleted of TCRalphabeta T cells and CD19 B cells.

The specimen was PBMCs, mostly from graft donor cells, collected 360 days after TCRalphabeta/CD19-depleted stem cell transplant. These receptor sequences come from a male patient younger than 18 who had a stem cell transplant for acute myeloid leukemia, so the T cells may come from the graft donor.

This clonotype occurred a few times. The chain employs TRBV2 and TRBJ1-5, with 8 bases matching TRBD1. V shed 6 bases, J shed 2 bases, and the junction held 3 bases outside the gene matches. The length of the CDR3 is 14 residues. Germline CDR1 and CDR2: SNHLY and FYNNEI. In DNA, the CDR3 is TGTGCCAGCAGGACAGGGGTTCGCAATCAGCCCCAGCATTTT. Amino acids: CASRTGVRNQPQHF.

This clonotype was recorded many times. This chain connects TRBV15 to TRBJ2-2; D gene unclear. Trimming removed 5 bases at V and 7 bases at J, with 11 bases between. CDR1 and CDR2 (germline): LNHNV, YYDKDF (reference sequence). This CDR3 is built from 13 residues. Here the CDR3 DNA reads TGTGCCACCAGCTGGGTGATTGGCGGGGAGCTGTTTTTT. Translating it yields CATSWVIGGELFF.

This clonotype was counted only a few times. J is TRBJ1-5 and V is TRBV20-1; 8 bases agree with TRBD1. The J segment lost 9 bases and the V segment lost 2 bases, leaving 12 bases of the junction unmatched. Germline CDR1 reads DFQATT; CDR2 reads SNEGSKA (reference sequence). The CDR3 runs 15 residues. The CDR3 loop is CSARPLGRGRRPQHF. CDR3 coding DNA: TGCAGTGCTAGACCCCTTGGCAGGGGGCGTAGGCCCCAGCATTTT.

This clonotype turned up a few times. The chain employs TRBV27 and TRBJ2-1, with 7 bases identical to TRBD2. V lost 5 bases and J lost 2; bases outside the gene matches: 3. In germline, CDR1 is MNHEY, CDR2 SMNVEV (reference sequence). This CDR3 contains 14 residues. The CDR3 DNA sequence: TGTGCCAGCAGTCCCGGGAGGACCTACAATGAGCAGTTCTTC. Its translation: CASSPGRTYNEQFF.

The genes are TRBV6-2 or TRBV6-3 and TRBJ2-7, with 14 bases aligning to TRBD2. Germline CDR1 MNHEY, CDR2 SVGEGT. With 6 bases clipped from V and 0 bases from J, the junction kept 7 bases outside the gene matches. This CDR3 spans 17 amino acids. Here the CDR3 DNA reads TGTGCCAGCAGCCATGGGACTAGCGGGGGAAGCTCCTACGAGCAGTACTTC. Translated, it gives CASSHGTSGGSSYEQYF.

The CDR3 coding sequence is TGTGCCAGCAGCTATATAACGACTAGCGGGGGTAACACAGATACGCAGTATTTT. It encodes CASSYITTSGGNTDTQYF. The V call is TRBV11-2, the J call TRBJ2-3, with 12 bases identical to TRBD2. Germline CDR1 is SGHAT and CDR2 is FQNNGV. The length of the CDR3 is 18 residues. The J segment lost 2 bases and the V segment lost 4 bases, leaving 10 bases of the junction unmatched.

V and J are TRBV20-1 and TRBJ2-7; possible D gene TRBD2, 7 bases. Germline loops: CDR1 DFQATT, CDR2 SNEGSKA (reference sequence). This CDR3 region has 16 residues. The V end was cut by 4 bases, the J end by 1 base, with 20 bases between. The CDR3, as DNA: TGCAGTGCTACGACAGGAGGAGCTAGCGGTTCCTACGAGCAGTACTTC. Protein: CSATTGGASGSYEQYF.

The chain uses TRBV6-1 and TRBJ2-2; the match to TRBD2 covers 10 bases. Germline values: CDR1 MNHNS, CDR2 SASEGT. The CDR3 spans 16 residues. V lost 6 bases, J lost 1 base, and 5 bases stayed unmatched. The DNA for the CDR3 is TGTGCCAGCAGCAGGGGACTAGCGAAGAACACCGGGGAGCTGTTTTTT. It specifies CASSRGLAKNTGELFF.

Only a few counts were recorded for this clonotype. The rearrangement joins TRBV20-1 to TRBJ1-5; 11 positions agree with TRBD1. CDR1 DFQATT and CDR2 SNEGSKA come from the germline V gene (reference sequence). V was clipped by 3 bases and J by 0 bases; unmatched bases: 10. CDR3 length: 18 amino acids. The DNA for the CDR3 is TGCAGTGCTAGCTCTCAAGGACAGGGGGCGTTTAGCAATCAGCCCCAGCATTTT. Residues: CSASSQGQGAFSNQPQHF.

The CDR3 sequence is CAISEVRQATYEQYF. The CDR3 coding sequence is TGTGCCATCAGTGAGGTGCGACAGGCTACCTACGAGCAGTACTTC. This rearrangement joins TRBV10-3 to TRBJ2-7; possibly TRBD1 for D (6 bases). Per the germline V gene, CDR1 is ENHRY and CDR2 is SYGVKD. The CDR3 is made up of 15 amino acids. Deletions cut 2 bases from V and 2 bases from J, with 13 bases between.